Below are 9 T cell receptor beta chains sequenced from a single sample in a study of shared clonotypes between healthy human individuals. Measured with immunoSEQ multiplex PCR; TCRdb has only the in-frame clones, and not every one. The repertoire consists of roughly 1,000,000 clones, with more than 75% occurring once and the leading ten covering 0.6% to 0.75%. The sequencing sample was made of memory CD4+ T cells from PBMCs. Subset noted: CD45RA-negative fraction. These receptors were obtained from a man between 18 and 29 years old in good health. Some clones in this sample may be carry-over from other donors' samples.

The CDR3: CASSQDSTSGAPADTQYF. The CDR3 region has the DNA TGCGCCAGCAGCCAGGACTCGACTAGCGGGGCCCCGGCAGATACGCAGTATTTT. This chain connects TRBV4-3 to TRBJ2-3; 11 bases are shared with TRBD2. CDR1 is LGHNA, CDR2 YSLEER, per germline. After removal of 3 bases from V and 4 bases from J, the junction contained 12 bases not matched to a gene. This CDR3 is built from 18 residues.

The chain links TRBV27 to TRBJ1-6, with TRBD1 matching 8 bases. The ends lost 2 bases at V and 9 bases at J; junction bases unmatched: 3. The CDR3 is 14 residues long. Germline V gives CDR1 MNHEY, CDR2 SMNVEV (reference sequence). CDR3 coding DNA: TGTGCCAGCAGTTTAGGCAGGGGGCGTTCACCCCTCCACTTT. It codes for CASSLGRGRSPLHF.

This rearrangement joins TRBV7-3 to TRBJ2-6; D uncertain. V was trimmed by 2 bases and J by 3 bases, leaving 2 bases between them. Per germline, CDR1 SGHTA and CDR2 FQGTGA. The CDR3 has 13 residues. The CDR3, as DNA: TGTGCCAGCAGCTTACTTGGGGCCAACGTCCTGACTTTC. Encoded protein: CASSLLGANVLTF. Complete variable domain (other parts from reference TRBV7-3 and TRBJ2-6): GAGVSQTPSNKVTEKGKYVELRCDPISGHTALYWYRQSLGQGPEFLIYFQGTGAADDSGLPNDRFFAVRPEGSVSTLKIQRTERGDSAVYLCASSLLGANVLTFGAGSRLTVL.

This chain joins TRBV5-1 and TRBJ2-5, with D hard to call. The V gene lost 5 bases and the J gene lost 1 base, with 9 bases spanning the gap. The CDR3 totals 13 residues. The germline CDR1 and CDR2 sequences are SGHRS and YFSETQ. CDR3: CASRPVSQETQYF. The CDR3 region has the DNA TGCGCCAGCAGGCCGGTGTCCCAAGAGACCCAGTACTTC.

The chain recombines TRBV11-2 with TRBJ1-4; tentative D call: TRBD1 (5 bases). With 5 bases removed from V and 3 bases from J, the gap between germline ends came to 22 bases. CDR3 length equals 18 residues. From germline, CDR1 is SGHAT and CDR2 FQNNGV. The CDR3 nucleotides read TGTGCCAGCAGCCCTCGACGCCGGGGGGGGTTAGCTAATGAAAAACTGTTTTTT. Translated: CASSPRRRGGLANEKLFF.

The genes are TRBV7-9 and TRBJ1-5; D gene unclear. The V and J ends lost 0 bases and 2 bases respectively, with 8 bases between them. The CDR3 contains 15 residues. The germline gives CDR1 SEHNR, CDR2 FQNEAQ (reference sequence). Here the CDR3 reads CASSLAADRNQPQHF. The DNA of the CDR3 is TGTGCCAGCAGCTTAGCAGCGGACCGCAATCAGCCCCAGCATTTT.

V usage is TRBV25-1 and J usage is TRBJ2-7; no definite D call. This CDR3 comprises 11 residues. Trimming removed 3 bases from V and 9 bases from J, with 9 bases in between. Germline V gene data show CDR1 as MGHDK and CDR2 as SYGVNS. The CDR3 is CASSESFWQYF. The CDR3 DNA reads as TGTGCCAGCAGTGAGTCTTTTTGGCAGTACTTC.

The chain is built from TRBV7-2 and TRBJ1-2; perhaps TRBD1 as D (5 bases). CDR1 is SGHTA and CDR2 is FQGNSA in the germline V gene. CDR3 length: 16 amino acids. V lost 5 bases to trimming and J lost 8 bases, with 24 bases between them. The CDR3 spells CASSPTPGTGFGGYTF. The CDR3 DNA reads as TGTGCCAGCAGCCCCACCCCCGGGACGGGCTTCGGGGGCTACACCTTC.

Details on this clone: This sequence may be a read error, since a much larger clone differs from it by one base. The CDR3 loop reads CASSSGADTQYF. As DNA, the CDR3 is TGTGCCAGCAGCTCCGGGGCAGATACGCAGTATTTT. This chain uses TRBV5-6 with TRBJ2-3; a weak D match, TRBD2 (5 bases). Trimming took off 3 bases at V and 4 bases at J, with 6 bases between the two ends. Germline values: CDR1 SGHDT, CDR2 YYEEEE. The CDR3 extends over 12 amino acids.